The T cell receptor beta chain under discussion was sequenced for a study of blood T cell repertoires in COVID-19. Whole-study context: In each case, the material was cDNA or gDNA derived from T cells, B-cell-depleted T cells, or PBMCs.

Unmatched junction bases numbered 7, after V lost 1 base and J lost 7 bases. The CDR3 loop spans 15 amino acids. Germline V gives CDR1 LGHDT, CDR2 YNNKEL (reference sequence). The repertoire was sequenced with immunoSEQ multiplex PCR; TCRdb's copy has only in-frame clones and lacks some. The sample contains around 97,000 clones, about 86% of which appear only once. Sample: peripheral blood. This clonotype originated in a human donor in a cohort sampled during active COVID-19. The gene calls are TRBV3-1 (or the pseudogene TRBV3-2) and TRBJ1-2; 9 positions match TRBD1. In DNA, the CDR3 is TGTGCCAGCAGCCAAGGGACAGGGGAGTTGGGTGGCTACACCTTC. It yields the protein CASSQGTGELGGYTF.